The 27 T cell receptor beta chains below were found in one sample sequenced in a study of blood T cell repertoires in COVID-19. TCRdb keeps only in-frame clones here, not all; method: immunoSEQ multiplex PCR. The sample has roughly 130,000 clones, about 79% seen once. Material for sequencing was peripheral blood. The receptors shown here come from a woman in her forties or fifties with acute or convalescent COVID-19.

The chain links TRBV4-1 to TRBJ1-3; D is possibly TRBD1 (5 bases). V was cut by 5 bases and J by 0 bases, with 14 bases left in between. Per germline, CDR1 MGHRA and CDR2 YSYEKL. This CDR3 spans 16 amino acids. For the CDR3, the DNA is TGCGCCAGCAGCTACGACAGCACTAACTCTGGAAACACCATATATTTT. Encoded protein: CASSYDSTNSGNTIYF.

Here the CDR3 DNA reads TGTGCCAGCAGCTTCCGACAGGCCCTCTCCTACGAGCAGTACTTC. Translation: CASSFRQALSYEQYF. J is TRBJ2-7 and V is TRBV7-2, with D perhaps matching TRBD1 (6 bases). The CDR3 sequence is 15 residues long. V was cut by 3 bases and J by 0 bases, with 12 bases left in between. From germline, CDR1 is SGHTA and CDR2 FQGNSA.

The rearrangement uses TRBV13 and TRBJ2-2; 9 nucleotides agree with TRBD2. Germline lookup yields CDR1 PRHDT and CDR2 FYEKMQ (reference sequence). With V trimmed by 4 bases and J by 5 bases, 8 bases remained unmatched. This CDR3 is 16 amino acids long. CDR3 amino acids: CASSSGLAGWTGELFF. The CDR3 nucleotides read TGTGCCAGCAGCTCGGGACTAGCCGGGTGGACCGGGGAGCTGTTTTTT.

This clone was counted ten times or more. The CDR3 coding sequence is TGTGCCAGCAGTTTATATACCTACGAGCAGTACTTC. Its translation is CASSLYTYEQYF. V is TRBV12-3 or TRBV12-4 and J is TRBJ2-7; D remains unclear. The V end was cut by 2 bases, the J end by 2 bases, with 4 bases between. This CDR3 spans 12 amino acids.

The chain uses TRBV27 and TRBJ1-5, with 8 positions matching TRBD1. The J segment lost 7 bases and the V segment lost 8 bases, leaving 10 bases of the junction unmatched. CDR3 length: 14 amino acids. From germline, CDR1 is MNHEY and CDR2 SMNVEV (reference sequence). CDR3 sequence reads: CASGVRQGRQPQHF. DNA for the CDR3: TGTGCCAGCGGTGTCCGACAGGGGAGGCAGCCCCAGCATTTT.

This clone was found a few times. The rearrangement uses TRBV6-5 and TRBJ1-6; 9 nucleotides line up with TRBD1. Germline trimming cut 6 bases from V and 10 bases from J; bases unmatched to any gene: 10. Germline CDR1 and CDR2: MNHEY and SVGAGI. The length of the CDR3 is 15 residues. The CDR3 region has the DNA TGTGCCAGCAGAACAGGGGGCGCATTGAAATCACCCCTCCACTTT. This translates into CASRTGGALKSPLHF.

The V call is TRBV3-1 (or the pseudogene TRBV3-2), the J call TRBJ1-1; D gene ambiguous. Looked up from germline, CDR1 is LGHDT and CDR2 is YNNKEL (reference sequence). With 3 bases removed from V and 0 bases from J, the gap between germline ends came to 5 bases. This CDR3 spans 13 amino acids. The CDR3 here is CASSHGVNTEAFF. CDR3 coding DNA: TGTGCCAGCAGCCACGGGGTGAACACTGAAGCTTTCTTT.

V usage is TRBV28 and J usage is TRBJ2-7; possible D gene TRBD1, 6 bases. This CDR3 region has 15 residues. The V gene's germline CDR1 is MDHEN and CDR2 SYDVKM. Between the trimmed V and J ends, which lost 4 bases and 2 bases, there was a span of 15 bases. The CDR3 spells CASSYTTGSTYEQYF. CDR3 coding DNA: TGTGCCAGCAGTTATACCACAGGGAGTACCTACGAGCAGTACTTC.

DNA for the CDR3: TGTGCCAGCAGTTTATCGCGAGGGCAGGGGACTGAAGCTTTCTTT. Protein sequence: CASSLSRGQGTEAFF. V and J are TRBV27 and TRBJ1-1, with a weak D call TRBD1 (6 bases). Germline CDR1 and CDR2: MNHEY and SMNVEV (reference sequence). The CDR3 contains 15 residues. Trimming left V 0 bases short and J 5 bases short, with 13 bases between.

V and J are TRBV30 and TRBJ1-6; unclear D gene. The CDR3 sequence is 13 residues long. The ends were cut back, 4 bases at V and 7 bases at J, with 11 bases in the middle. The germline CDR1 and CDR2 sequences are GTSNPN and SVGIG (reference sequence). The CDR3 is CAWTGSNNSPLHF. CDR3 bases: TGTGCCTGGACGGGATCAAACAATTCACCCCTCCACTTT. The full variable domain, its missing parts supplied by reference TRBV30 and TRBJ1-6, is SQTIHQWPATLVQPVGSPLSLECTVEGTSNPNLYWYRQAAGRGLQLLFYSVGIGQISSEVPQNLSASRPQDRQFILSSKKLLLSDSGFYLCAWTGSNNSPLHFGNGTRLTVT.

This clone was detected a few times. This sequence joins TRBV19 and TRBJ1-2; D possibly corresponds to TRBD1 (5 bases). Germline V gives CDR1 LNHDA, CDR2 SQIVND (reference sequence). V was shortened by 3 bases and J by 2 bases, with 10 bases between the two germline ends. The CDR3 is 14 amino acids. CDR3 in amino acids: CASSIKGWNYGYTF. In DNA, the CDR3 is TGTGCCAGTAGTATCAAGGGGTGGAACTATGGCTACACCTTC.

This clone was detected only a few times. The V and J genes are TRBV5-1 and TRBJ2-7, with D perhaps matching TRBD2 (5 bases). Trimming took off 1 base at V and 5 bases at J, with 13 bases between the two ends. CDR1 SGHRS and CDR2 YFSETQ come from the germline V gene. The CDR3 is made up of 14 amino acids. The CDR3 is CASSLRGNWDEQYF. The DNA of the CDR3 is TGCGCCAGCAGCTTGAGAGGGAACTGGGACGAGCAGTACTTC.

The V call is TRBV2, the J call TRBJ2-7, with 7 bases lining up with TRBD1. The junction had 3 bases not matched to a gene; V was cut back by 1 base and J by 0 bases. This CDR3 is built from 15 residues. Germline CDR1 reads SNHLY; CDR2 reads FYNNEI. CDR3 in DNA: TGTGCCAGCAGTGAAGGGACAGGCTACTCCTACGAGCAGTACTTC. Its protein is CASSEGTGYSYEQYF.

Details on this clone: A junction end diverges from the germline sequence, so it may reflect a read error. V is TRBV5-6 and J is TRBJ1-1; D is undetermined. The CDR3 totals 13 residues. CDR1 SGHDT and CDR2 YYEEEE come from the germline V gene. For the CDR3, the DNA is TGTGCCAGCAGCTTGCCCGCGAACGCTGAAGCTTTCTTT. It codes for CASSLPANAEAFF. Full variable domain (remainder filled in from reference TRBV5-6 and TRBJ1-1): DAGVTQSPTHLIKTRGQQVTLRCSPKSGHDTVSWYQQALGQGPQFIFQYYEEEERQRGNFPDRFSGHQFPNYSSELNVNALLLGDSALYLCASSLPANAEAFFGQGTRLTVV.

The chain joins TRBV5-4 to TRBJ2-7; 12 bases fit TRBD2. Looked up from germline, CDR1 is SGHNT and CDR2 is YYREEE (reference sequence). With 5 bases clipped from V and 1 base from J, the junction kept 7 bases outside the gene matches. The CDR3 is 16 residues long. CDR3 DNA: TGTGCCAGCAGTCTAGCGGGGGGGCCTTCGTCCTACGAGCAGTACTTC. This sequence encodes CASSLAGGPSSYEQYF.

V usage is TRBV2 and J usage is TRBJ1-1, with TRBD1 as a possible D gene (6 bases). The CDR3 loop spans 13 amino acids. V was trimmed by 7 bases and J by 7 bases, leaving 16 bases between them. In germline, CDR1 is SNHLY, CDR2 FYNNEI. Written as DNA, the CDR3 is TGTGCCAGCAACAGGGTAAGGAAGGGTGAAGCTTTCTTT. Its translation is CASNRVRKGEAFF.

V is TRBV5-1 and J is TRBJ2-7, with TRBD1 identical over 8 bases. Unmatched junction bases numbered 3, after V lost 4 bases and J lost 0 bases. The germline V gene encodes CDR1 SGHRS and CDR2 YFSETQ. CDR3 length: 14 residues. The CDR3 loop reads CASSPDRGSYEQYF. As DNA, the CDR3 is TGCGCCAGCAGCCCAGACAGGGGCTCCTACGAGCAGTACTTC.

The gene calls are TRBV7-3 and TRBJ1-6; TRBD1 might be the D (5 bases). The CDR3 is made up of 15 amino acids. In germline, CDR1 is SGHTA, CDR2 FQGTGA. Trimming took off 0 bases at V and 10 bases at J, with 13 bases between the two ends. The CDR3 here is CASSLTGRDESPLHF. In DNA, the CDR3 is TGTGCCAGCAGCTTAACGGGCAGGGATGAGTCACCCCTCCACTTT.

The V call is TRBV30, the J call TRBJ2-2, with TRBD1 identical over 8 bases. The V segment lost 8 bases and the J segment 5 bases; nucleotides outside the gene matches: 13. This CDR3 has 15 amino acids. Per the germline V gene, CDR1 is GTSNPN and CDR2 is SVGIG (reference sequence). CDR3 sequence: CAAVAGQGVTGELFF. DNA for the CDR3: TGTGCCGCCGTTGCCGGACAGGGCGTTACCGGGGAGCTGTTTTTT. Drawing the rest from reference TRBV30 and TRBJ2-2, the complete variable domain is SQTIHQWPATLVQPVGSPLSLECTVEGTSNPNLYWYRQAAGRGLQLLFYSVGIGQISSEVPQNLSASRPQDRQFILSSKKLLLSDSGFYLCAAVAGQGVTGELFFGEGSRLTVL.

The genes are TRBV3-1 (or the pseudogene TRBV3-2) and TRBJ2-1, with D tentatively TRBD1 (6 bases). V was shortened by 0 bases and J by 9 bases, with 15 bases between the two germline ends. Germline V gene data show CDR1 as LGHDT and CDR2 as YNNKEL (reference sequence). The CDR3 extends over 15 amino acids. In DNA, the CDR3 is TGTGCCAGCAGCCAAGATGCGGCAGGGGCAGGTGAGCAGTTCTTC. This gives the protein CASSQDAAGAGEQFF.

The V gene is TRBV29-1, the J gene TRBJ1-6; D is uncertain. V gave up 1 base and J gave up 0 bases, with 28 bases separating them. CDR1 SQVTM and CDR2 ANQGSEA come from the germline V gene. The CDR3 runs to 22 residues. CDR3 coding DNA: TGCAGCGTTGAAGCCCCCCTCGTCTGTTCAGCCCCGAACAGCTCCTATAATTCACCCCTCCACTTT. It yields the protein CSVEAPLVCSAPNSSYNSPLHF. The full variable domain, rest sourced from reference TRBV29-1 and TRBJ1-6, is SAVISQKPSRDICQRGTSLTIQCQVDSQVTMMFWYRQQPGQSLTLIATANQGSEATYESGFVIDKFPISRPNLTFSTLTVSNMSPEDSSIYLCSVEAPLVCSAPNSSYNSPLHFGNGTRLTVT.

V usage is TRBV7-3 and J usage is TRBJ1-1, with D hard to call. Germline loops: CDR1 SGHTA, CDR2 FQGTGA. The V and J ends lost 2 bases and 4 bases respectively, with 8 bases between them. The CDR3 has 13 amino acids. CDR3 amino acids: CASSLGPLTEAFF. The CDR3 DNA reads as TGTGCCAGCAGCTTAGGGCCCCTCACTGAAGCTTTCTTT.

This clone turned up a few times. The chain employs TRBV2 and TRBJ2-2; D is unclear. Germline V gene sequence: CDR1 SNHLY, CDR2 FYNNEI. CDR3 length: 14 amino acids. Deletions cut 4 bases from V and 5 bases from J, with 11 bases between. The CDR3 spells CASSVRPGTGELFF. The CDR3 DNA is TGTGCCAGCAGTGTAAGACCCGGGACCGGGGAGCTGTTTTTT.

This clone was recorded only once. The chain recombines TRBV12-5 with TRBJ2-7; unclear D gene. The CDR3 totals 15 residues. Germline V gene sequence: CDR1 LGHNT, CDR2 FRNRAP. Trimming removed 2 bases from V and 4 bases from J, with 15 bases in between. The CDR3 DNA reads TGTGCTAGTGGTTTGACTACCGCAATACCTTACGAGCAGTACTTC. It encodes CASGLTTAIPYEQYF.

The CDR3 protein is CASRVGGGPGDEQFF. Written as DNA, the CDR3 is TGTGCCAGCAGGGTTGGTGGGGGCCCCGGAGATGAGCAGTTCTTC. The rearrangement uses TRBV5-4 and TRBJ2-1; possible D gene TRBD1, 6 bases. Looked up from germline, CDR1 is SGHNT and CDR2 is YYREEE (reference sequence). The CDR3 covers 15 residues. Trimming cost V 5 bases and J 8 bases, with 20 bases left between them.

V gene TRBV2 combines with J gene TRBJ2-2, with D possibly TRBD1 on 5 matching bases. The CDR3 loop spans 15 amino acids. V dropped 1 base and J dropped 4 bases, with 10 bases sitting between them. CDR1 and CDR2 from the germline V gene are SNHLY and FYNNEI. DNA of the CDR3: TGTGCCAGCAGTGAAGTACAGGCAGGCACCGGGGAGCTGTTTTTT. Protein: CASSEVQAGTGELFF.

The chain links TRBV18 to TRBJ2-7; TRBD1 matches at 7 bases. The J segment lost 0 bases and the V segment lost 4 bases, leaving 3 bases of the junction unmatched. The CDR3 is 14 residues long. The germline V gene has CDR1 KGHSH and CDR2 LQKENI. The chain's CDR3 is CASSRRDSSYEQYF. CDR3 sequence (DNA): TGTGCCAGCTCACGACGGGACAGCTCCTACGAGCAGTACTTC.